Below are 25 T cell receptor beta chains sequenced from a single sample in a study of blood T cell repertoires in COVID-19. Profiled with immunoSEQ multiplex PCR; TCRdb holds only in-frame clones, not every one. The repertoire holds around 140,000 clones, under 90% seen once, with around 3.4% in the top ten. Material: peripheral blood. The receptors originated from a man in his 70s who had recovered from COVID-19.

This clone has only a few counts. The gene calls are TRBV12-3 or TRBV12-4 and TRBJ1-5, with no clear D. The V gene lost 3 bases and the J gene lost 9 bases, with 6 bases spanning the gap. This CDR3 region has 11 residues. CDR3: CASSFGSPQHF. In DNA form, the CDR3 reads TGTGCCAGCAGTTTCGGGTCGCCCCAGCATTTT.

The rearrangement joins TRBV5-4 to TRBJ2-5; possible D gene TRBD2, 5 bases. The V end was cut by 4 bases, the J end by 2 bases, with 12 bases between. CDR3 length: 14 amino acids. CDR1 is SGHNT and CDR2 is YYREEE in the germline V gene (reference sequence). The CDR3 coding sequence is TGTGCCAGCAGCCCCGGAGGAAGACAAGAGACCCAGTACTTC. Protein sequence: CASSPGGRQETQYF.

The chain carries TRBV20-1 and TRBJ2-7; D is perhaps TRBD1 (5 bases). The CDR3 length is 11 residues. Trimming shortened V by 5 bases and J by 6 bases, and 11 bases separated the two germline ends. Germline V gene sequence: CDR1 DFQATT, CDR2 SNEGSKA (reference sequence). CDR3 bases: TGCAGTGCTTCTATGGGGCTCGAGCAGTACTTC. Protein sequence: CSASMGLEQYF.

This clone was counted once. The chain employs TRBV6-5 and TRBJ2-4; tentative D call: TRBD1 (5 bases). Germline V lookup: CDR1 MNHEY, CDR2 SVGAGI. The CDR3 runs 14 residues. V lost 10 bases and J 0 bases, leaving 13 bases between the germline ends. CDR3 residues: CATQRGLAKNIQYF. CDR3 DNA: TGTGCCACACAAAGGGGCCTAGCCAAAAACATTCAGTACTTC.

The chain employs TRBV11-1 and TRBJ2-7, with 8 bases lining up with TRBD1. CDR3 length equals 15 residues. Germline-derived CDR1 and CDR2 are SGHAT and FQDESV (reference sequence). The J segment lost 9 bases and the V segment lost 5 bases, leaving 15 bases of the junction unmatched. The CDR3 sequence is CASSSRDRSLGGQYF. In DNA form, the CDR3 reads TGTGCCAGCAGCAGCCGGGACAGGTCCCTTGGCGGGCAGTACTTC.

This clone was counted once. This chain uses TRBV30 with TRBJ2-2; 8 positions match TRBD2. The germline CDR1 and CDR2 sequences are GTSNPN and SVGIG (reference sequence). Trimming at V came to 0 bases and at J to 5 bases, leaving 2 bases not matched to a gene. CDR3 size: 14 residues. The CDR3 DNA reads as TGTGCCTGGAGTGTATCTAGCGGGACCGGGGAGCTGTTTTTT. Protein product: CAWSVSSGTGELFF. The full variable domain, its missing parts supplied by reference TRBV30 and TRBJ2-2, is SQTIHQWPATLVQPVGSPLSLECTVEGTSNPNLYWYRQAAGRGLQLLFYSVGIGQISSEVPQNLSASRPQDRQFILSSKKLLLSDSGFYLCAWSVSSGTGELFFGEGSRLTVL.

This clone is labeled medium-sized. The rearrangement joins TRBV19 to TRBJ1-5, with D tentatively TRBD1 (5 bases). CDR1 and CDR2 from the germline V gene are LNHDA and SQIVND (reference sequence). The CDR3 is 14 amino acids. The V end was cut by 6 bases, the J end by 7 bases, with 16 bases between. CDR3 protein: CASSPLGGEQPQHF. The CDR3 DNA is TGTGCCAGTAGCCCGCTGGGAGGGGAGCAGCCCCAGCATTTT.

This chain links TRBV11-2 with TRBJ2-1; 8 nucleotides match TRBD1. Germline loops: CDR1 SGHAT, CDR2 FQNNGV. After removal of 1 base from V and 7 bases from J, the junction contained 3 bases not matched to a gene. CDR3 length: 14 residues. The CDR3 here is CASSLVRTGNEQFF. CDR3 nucleotides: TGTGCCAGCAGCTTAGTTAGGACAGGGAATGAGCAGTTCTTC.

V gene TRBV19 combines with J gene TRBJ2-1; TRBD2 matches at 10 bases. There are 19 residues in the CDR3. The V gene's germline CDR1 is LNHDA and CDR2 SQIVND (reference sequence). With 7 bases clipped from V and 0 bases from J, the junction kept 15 bases outside the gene matches. DNA of the CDR3: TGTGCCAGTACCCTAGGGGCTAGCGGGAGCCTGAGCTCCTACAATGAGCAGTTCTTC. Its protein product is CASTLGASGSLSSYNEQFF.

This sequence joins TRBV29-1 and TRBJ2-1, with TRBD1 matching 7 bases. The CDR3 has 14 amino acids. Germline CDR1 and CDR2: SQVTM and ANQGSEA. The V gene end was trimmed by 3 bases and the J gene end by 3 bases; junction bases not matched to a gene: 5. The CDR3 spells CSVDLDRNYNEQFF. For the CDR3, the DNA is TGCAGCGTTGACCTGGACAGGAACTACAATGAGCAGTTCTTC.

This chain links TRBV9 with TRBJ2-1; weak D call: TRBD1 (6 bases). The CDR3 contains 17 residues. The V gene lost 4 bases and the J gene lost 1 base, with 18 bases spanning the gap. CDR1 and CDR2 (germline): SGDLS, YYNGEE. CDR3 region: CASSQGSWQLSYNEQFF. The CDR3 DNA reads as TGTGCCAGCAGCCAGGGGAGTTGGCAGCTTTCCTACAATGAGCAGTTCTTC. Full variable domain (missing parts from reference TRBV9 and TRBJ2-1): DSGVTQTPKHLITATGQRVTLRCSPRSGDLSVYWYQQSLDQGLQFLIQYYNGEERAKGNILERFSAQQFPDLHSELNLSSLELGDSALYFCASSQGSWQLSYNEQFFGPGTRLTVL.

This clone was observed a few times. The V call is TRBV5-1, the J call TRBJ2-1; D unresolved. Germline V gene data show CDR1 as SGHRS and CDR2 as YFSETQ. The V and J ends lost 4 bases and 2 bases respectively, with 10 bases between them. The CDR3 sequence is 14 residues long. The CDR3 is CASSTVAAYNEQFF. CDR3 coding DNA: TGCGCCAGCAGCACCGTCGCGGCCTACAATGAGCAGTTCTTC.

This chain joins TRBV9 and TRBJ2-2, with TRBD2 matching 8 bases. Germline V gene lookup returns CDR1 SGDLS and CDR2 YYNGEE. CDR3 length: 16 amino acids. V was clipped by 3 bases and J by 5 bases; unmatched bases: 9. The CDR3 loop reads CASSGIAGPMTGELFF. The CDR3 region has the DNA TGTGCCAGCAGCGGCATAGCGGGGCCGATGACCGGGGAGCTGTTTTTT.

This clone was picked up many times. J is TRBJ1-5 and V is TRBV7-9; D is perhaps TRBD1 (5 bases). Trimming removed 0 bases from V and 4 bases from J, with 10 bases in between. Germline V CDR1 and CDR2: SEHNR, FQNEAQ (reference sequence). This CDR3 region has 15 residues. The CDR3 sequence is CASSLAQGPNQPQHF. Here the CDR3 DNA reads TGTGCCAGCAGCTTAGCGCAGGGTCCGAATCAGCCCCAGCATTTT.

CDR3 loop: CASSYSGSLADQETQYF. CDR3 nucleotide sequence: TGTGCCAGCAGTTACTCGGGCTCGCTAGCGGACCAAGAGACCCAGTACTTC. The chain carries TRBV6-2 or TRBV6-3 and TRBJ2-5, with 7 bases matching TRBD2. CDR3 length equals 17 residues. V lost 0 bases, J lost 0 bases, and 7 bases stayed unmatched. Germline CDR1 and CDR2: MNHEY and SVGEGT.

V and J are TRBV27 and TRBJ2-7; the D gene is possibly TRBD1 (7 bases). Per germline, CDR1 MNHEY and CDR2 SMNVEV (reference sequence). This CDR3 spans 15 amino acids. V shed 3 bases and J shed 3 bases, with 15 bases lying between them. In DNA, the CDR3 is TGTGCCAGCAGTTTGTGGGCGGGGACAGACTACGAGCAGTACTTC. Translating it yields CASSLWAGTDYEQYF.

The V and J genes are TRBV10-3 and TRBJ1-2, with 9 bases fitting TRBD1. V dropped 0 bases and J dropped 5; count of bases not matched to a gene: 4. Germline assignment: CDR1 ENHRY and CDR2 SYGVKD. The CDR3 has 15 amino acids. This CDR3 reads CAISESLGTGYGYTF. The CDR3 coding sequence is TGTGCCATCAGTGAGTCCTTAGGGACAGGGTATGGCTACACCTTC.

This clone was found once. The chain joins TRBV6-6 to TRBJ1-1; D possibly corresponds to TRBD1 (5 bases). The V end was cut by 6 bases, the J end by 5 bases, with 7 bases between. This CDR3 has 11 residues. Germline-derived CDR1 and CDR2 are MNHNY and SVGAGI (reference sequence). The CDR3 DNA is TGTGCCAGCAGCCAGGGAACTGAAGCTTTCTTT. Its protein is CASSQGTEAFF.

The chain couples TRBV7-2 to TRBJ2-7; D possibly corresponds to TRBD2 (5 bases). The CDR3 runs to 15 residues. With 0 bases removed from V and 3 bases from J, the gap between germline ends came to 12 bases. In germline, CDR1 is SGHTA, CDR2 FQGNSA. CDR3 sequence reads: CASSLAGSANYEQYF. DNA of the CDR3: TGTGCCAGCAGCTTAGCGGGTAGCGCTAACTACGAGCAGTACTTC. The full variable domain, completed using reference TRBV7-2 and TRBJ2-7, is GAGVSQSPSNKVTEKGKDVELRCDPISGHTALYWYRQSLGQGLEFLIYFQGNSAPDKSGLPSDRFSAERTGGSVSTLTIQRTQQEDSAVYLCASSLAGSANYEQYFGPGTRLTVT.

The rearrangement links TRBV4-2 to TRBJ2-7; D perhaps matches TRBD2 (8 bases). Trimming took 1 base from V and 4 from J, leaving 17 bases between them. In germline, CDR1 is LGHNA, CDR2 YNFKEQ. This CDR3 is built from 16 residues. The CDR3, as DNA: TGTGCCAGCAGCCAAGGGGACAGCGGGAGTTGGTACGAGCAGTACTTC. This translates into CASSQGDSGSWYEQYF.

The V and J genes are TRBV10-3 and TRBJ1-1; D is possibly TRBD1 (6 bases). This CDR3 is 15 amino acids long. Trimming left V 0 bases short and J 7 bases short, with 15 bases between. From germline, CDR1 is ENHRY and CDR2 SYGVKD. CDR3 coding DNA: TGTGCCATCAGTGAGTCTCCCGGGCAGGGGTTTGAAGCTTTCTTT. This codes for CAISESPGQGFEAFF.

J is TRBJ2-1 and V is TRBV6-6, with TRBD2 as a possible D gene (6 bases). From germline, CDR1 is MNHNY and CDR2 SVGAGI (reference sequence). The CDR3 extends over 15 amino acids. The ends were cut back, 5 bases at V and 3 bases at J, with 14 bases in the middle. CDR3 protein: CASSNPGELYNEQFF. The CDR3 coding sequence is TGTGCCAGCAGTAATCCGGGAGAACTCTACAATGAGCAGTTCTTC.

This clone turned up a few times. The chain links TRBV2 to TRBJ1-6; D gene ambiguous. CDR3 length: 17 amino acids. The germline V and J ends were trimmed by 2 bases and 0 bases, with 11 bases remaining between them. Germline lookup yields CDR1 SNHLY and CDR2 FYNNEI. CDR3 bases: TGTGCCAGCAGTGAAAGGACGGGGAGCTCCTATAATTCACCCCTCCACTTT. Its protein product is CASSERTGSSYNSPLHF.

This chain uses TRBV10-3 with TRBJ2-3; 11 bases fit TRBD2. Germline V CDR1 and CDR2: ENHRY, SYGVKD. The J segment lost 0 bases and the V segment lost 6 bases, leaving 2 bases of the junction unmatched. The CDR3 is 15 amino acids. The CDR3 coding sequence is TGTGCCATCAGGCGGACTAGCGGGAGCACAGATACGCAGTATTTT. Amino acid sequence: CAIRRTSGSTDTQYF.

This chain joins TRBV5-1 and TRBJ1-1, with D tentatively TRBD1 (6 bases). The CDR3 loop spans 15 amino acids. Between the trimmed V and J ends, which lost 1 base and 4 bases, there was a span of 14 bases. In germline, CDR1 is SGHRS, CDR2 YFSETQ. Here the CDR3 DNA reads TGCGCCAGCAGCTTGTGGTCGACACAGGGCACTGAAGCTTTCTTT. Protein sequence: CASSLWSTQGTEAFF.